This T cell receptor beta chain emerged from a study of blood T cell repertoires in COVID-19. Trimming stripped 3 bases from V and 4 bases from J, with 7 bases between. Germline V gene sequence: CDR1 SGHTA, CDR2 FQGNSA. The CDR3 has 13 residues. Concerning this clone: The same CDR3 can be traced to other DNA sequences in this sample.

Sequencing used immunoSEQ multiplex PCR; TCRdb keeps in-frame clones, though not all of them. The data hold fewer than 400,000 clones, with 87% observed a single time. The clonotype was recovered from a woman aged 50 to 60 who had recovered from COVID-19. J is TRBJ1-5 and V is TRBV7-2; D ambiguous. The specimen sequenced was PBMCs or T cells enriched from blood (not recorded which). For the CDR3, the DNA is TGTGCCAGCAGCTTCCAGGATAATCAGCCCCAGCATTTT. Protein product: CASSFQDNQPQHF.